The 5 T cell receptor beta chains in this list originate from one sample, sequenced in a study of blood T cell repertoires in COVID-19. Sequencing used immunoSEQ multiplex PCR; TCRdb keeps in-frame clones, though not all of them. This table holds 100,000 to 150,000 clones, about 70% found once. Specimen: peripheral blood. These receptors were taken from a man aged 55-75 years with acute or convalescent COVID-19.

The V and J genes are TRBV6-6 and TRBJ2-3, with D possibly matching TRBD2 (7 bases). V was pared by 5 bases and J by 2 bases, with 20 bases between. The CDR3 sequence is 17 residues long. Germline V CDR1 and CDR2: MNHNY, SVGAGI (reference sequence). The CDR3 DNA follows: TGTGCCAGCAGTCCGATGGGGGGGGCAGGCGACACAGATACGCAGTATTTT. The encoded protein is CASSPMGGAGDTDTQYF.

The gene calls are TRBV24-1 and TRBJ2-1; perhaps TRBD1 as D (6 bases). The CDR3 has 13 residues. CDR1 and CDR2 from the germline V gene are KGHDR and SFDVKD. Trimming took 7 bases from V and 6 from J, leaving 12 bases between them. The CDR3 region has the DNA TGTGCCACCAGGGGGACACTGCCCAATGAGCAGTTCTTC. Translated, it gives CATRGTLPNEQFF.

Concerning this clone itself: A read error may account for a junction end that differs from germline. CDR3 in amino acids: CTSSFQTSGNYEQYF. The CDR3 DNA follows: TGCACCAGCAGCTTCCAGACTAGCGGGAACTACGAGCAGTACTTC. The genes are TRBV4-1 and TRBJ2-7; 11 nucleotides line up with TRBD2. The length of the CDR3 is 15 residues. Germline V gene data show CDR1 as MGHRA and CDR2 as YSYEKL.

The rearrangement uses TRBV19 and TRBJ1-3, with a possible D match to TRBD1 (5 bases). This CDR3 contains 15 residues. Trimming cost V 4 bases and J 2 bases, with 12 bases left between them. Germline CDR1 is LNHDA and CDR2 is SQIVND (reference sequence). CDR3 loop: CASSNQQATGNTIYF. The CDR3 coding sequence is TGTGCCAGTAGTAACCAACAGGCTACTGGAAACACCATATATTTT.

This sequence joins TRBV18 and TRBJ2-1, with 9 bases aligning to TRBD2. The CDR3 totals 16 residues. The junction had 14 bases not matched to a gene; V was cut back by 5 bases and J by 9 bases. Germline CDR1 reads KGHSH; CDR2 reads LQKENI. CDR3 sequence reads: CASSNTVIAGVGEQFF. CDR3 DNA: TGTGCCAGCTCAAATACCGTAATAGCGGGAGTCGGTGAGCAGTTCTTC.